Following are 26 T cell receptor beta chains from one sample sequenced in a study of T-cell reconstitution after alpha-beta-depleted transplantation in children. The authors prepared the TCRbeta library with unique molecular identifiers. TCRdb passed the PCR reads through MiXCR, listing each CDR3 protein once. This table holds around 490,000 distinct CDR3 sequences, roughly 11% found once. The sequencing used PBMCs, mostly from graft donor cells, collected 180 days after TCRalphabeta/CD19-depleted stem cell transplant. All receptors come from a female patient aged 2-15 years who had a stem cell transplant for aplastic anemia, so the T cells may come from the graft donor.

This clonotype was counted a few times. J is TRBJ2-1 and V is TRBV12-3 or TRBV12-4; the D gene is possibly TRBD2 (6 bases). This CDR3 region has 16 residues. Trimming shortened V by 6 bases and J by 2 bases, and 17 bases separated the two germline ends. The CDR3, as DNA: TGTGCCAGCAGGAACCTCCCGGGACTGACCTACAATGAGCAGTTCTTC. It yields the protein CASRNLPGLTYNEQFF.

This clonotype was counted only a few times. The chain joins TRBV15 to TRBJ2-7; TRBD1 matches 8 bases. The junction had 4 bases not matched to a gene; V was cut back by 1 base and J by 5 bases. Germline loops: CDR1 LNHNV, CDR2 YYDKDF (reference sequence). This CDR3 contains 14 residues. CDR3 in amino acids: CATSRVGTGNEQYF. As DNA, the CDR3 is TGTGCCACCAGCAGAGTGGGGACAGGTAACGAGCAGTACTTC.

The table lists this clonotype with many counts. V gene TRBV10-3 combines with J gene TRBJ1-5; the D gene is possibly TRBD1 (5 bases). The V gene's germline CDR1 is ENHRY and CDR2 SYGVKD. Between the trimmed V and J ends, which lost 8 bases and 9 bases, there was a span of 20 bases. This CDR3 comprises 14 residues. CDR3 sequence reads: CAIGGGTEGRPQHF. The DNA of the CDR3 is TGTGCCATCGGGGGGGGAACAGAGGGACGGCCCCAGCATTTT.

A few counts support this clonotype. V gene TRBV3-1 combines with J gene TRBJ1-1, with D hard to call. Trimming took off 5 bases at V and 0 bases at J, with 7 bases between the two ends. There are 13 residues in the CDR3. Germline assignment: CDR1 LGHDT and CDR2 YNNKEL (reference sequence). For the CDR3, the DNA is TGTGCCAGCAGCGCGACGGTGAACACTGAAGCTTTCTTT. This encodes CASSATVNTEAFF. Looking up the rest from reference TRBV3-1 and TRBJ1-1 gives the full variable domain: DTAVSQTPKYLVTQMGNDKSIKCEQNLGHDTMYWYKQDSKKFLKIMFSYNNKELIINETVPNRFSPKSPDKAHLNLHINSLELGDSAVYFCASSATVNTEAFFGQGTRLTVV.

The DNA of the CDR3 is TGTGCCAGCAGTCTTCCGGGGGACAGGGACTCCTACGAGCAGTACTTC. Translated: CASSLPGDRDSYEQYF. The chain links TRBV28 to TRBJ2-7, with TRBD1 matching over 9 bases. V gave up 5 bases and J gave up 0 bases; unmatched junction bases: 8. The germline V gene has CDR1 MDHEN and CDR2 SYDVKM. This CDR3 has 16 amino acids.

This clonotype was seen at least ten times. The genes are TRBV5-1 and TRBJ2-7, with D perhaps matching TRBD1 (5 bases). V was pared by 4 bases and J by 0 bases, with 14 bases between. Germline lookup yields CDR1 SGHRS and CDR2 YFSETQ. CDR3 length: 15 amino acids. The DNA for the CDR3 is TGCGCCAGCAGCGCCGACCAGGGCCTCTCCTACGAGCAGTACTTC. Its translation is CASSADQGLSYEQYF.

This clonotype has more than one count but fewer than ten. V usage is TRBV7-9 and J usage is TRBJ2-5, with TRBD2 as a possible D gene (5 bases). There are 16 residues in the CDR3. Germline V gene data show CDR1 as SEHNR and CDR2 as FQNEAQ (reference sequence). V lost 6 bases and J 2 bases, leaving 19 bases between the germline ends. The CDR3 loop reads CASSPIWASLQETQYF. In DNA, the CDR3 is TGTGCCAGCAGTCCCATCTGGGCTAGCCTTCAAGAGACCCAGTACTTC.

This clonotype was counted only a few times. CDR3 amino acids: CASSLGQVYSNQPQHF. CDR3 nucleotide sequence: TGTGCCAGCAGCTTAGGACAGGTTTATAGCAATCAGCCCCAGCATTTT. This rearrangement joins TRBV7-2 to TRBJ1-5, with D tentatively TRBD1 (6 bases). This CDR3 contains 16 residues. The V gene's germline CDR1 is SGHTA and CDR2 FQGNSA. Trimming cost V 1 base and J 0 bases, with 10 bases left between them.

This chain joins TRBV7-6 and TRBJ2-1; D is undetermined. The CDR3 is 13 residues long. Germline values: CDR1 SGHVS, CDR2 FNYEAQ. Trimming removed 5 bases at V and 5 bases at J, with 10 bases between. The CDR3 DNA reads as TGTGCCAGCAGCCCCCCCATAAACAATGAGCAGTTCTTC. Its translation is CASSPPINNEQFF.

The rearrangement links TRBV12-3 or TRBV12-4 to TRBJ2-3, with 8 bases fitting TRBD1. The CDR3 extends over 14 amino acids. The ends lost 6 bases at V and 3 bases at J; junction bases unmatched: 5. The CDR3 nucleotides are TGTGCCAGCAGGCGACAGGGGAGTACAGATACGCAGTATTTT. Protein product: CASRRQGSTDTQYF.

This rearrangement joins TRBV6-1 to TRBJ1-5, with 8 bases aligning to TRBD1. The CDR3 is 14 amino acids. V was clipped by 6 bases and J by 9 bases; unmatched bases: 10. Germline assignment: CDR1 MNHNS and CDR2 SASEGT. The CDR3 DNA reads TGTGCCAGCAGCCCCGGGACAGGAAAGCGGCCCCAGCATTTT. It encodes CASSPGTGKRPQHF.

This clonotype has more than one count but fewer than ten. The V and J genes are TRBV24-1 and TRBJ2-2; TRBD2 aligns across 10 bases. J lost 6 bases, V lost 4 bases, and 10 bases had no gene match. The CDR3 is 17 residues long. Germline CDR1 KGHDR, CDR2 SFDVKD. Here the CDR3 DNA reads TGTGCCACCAGTGACCCCGGGCTAGCGGGAGACTCCGGGGAGCTGTTTTTT. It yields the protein CATSDPGLAGDSGELFF.

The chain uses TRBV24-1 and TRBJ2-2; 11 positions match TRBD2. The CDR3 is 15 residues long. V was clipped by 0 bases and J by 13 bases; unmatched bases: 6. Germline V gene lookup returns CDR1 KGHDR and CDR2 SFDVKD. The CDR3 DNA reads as TGTGCCACCAGTGATTTGCATCTAGCGGGAGGTGGGCTGTTTTTT. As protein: CATSDLHLAGGGLFF.

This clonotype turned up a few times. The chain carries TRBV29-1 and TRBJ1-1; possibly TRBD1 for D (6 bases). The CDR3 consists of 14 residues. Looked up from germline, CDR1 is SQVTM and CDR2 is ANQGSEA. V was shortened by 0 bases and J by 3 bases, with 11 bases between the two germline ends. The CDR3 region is CSVEERGAYTEAFF. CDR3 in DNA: TGCAGCGTTGAAGAGAGGGGGGCGTACACTGAAGCTTTCTTT.

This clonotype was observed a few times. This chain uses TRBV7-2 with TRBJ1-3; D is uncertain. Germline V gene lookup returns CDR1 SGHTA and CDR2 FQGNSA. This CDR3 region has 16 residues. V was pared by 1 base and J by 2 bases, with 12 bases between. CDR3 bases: TGTGCCAGCAGCTTAGGATGGGGAAGAACTGGAAACACCATATATTTT. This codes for CASSLGWGRTGNTIYF. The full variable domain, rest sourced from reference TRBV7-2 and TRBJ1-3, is GAGVSQSPSNKVTEKGKDVELRCDPISGHTALYWYRQSLGQGLEFLIYFQGNSAPDKSGLPSDRFSAERTGGSVSTLTIQRTQQEDSAVYLCASSLGWGRTGNTIYFGEGSWLTVV.

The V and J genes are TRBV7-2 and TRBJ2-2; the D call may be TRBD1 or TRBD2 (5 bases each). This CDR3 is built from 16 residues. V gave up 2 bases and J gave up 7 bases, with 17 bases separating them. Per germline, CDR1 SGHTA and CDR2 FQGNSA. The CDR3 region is CASSLKRGGKSGELFF. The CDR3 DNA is TGTGCCAGCAGCTTAAAGAGGGGTGGGAAGAGCGGGGAGCTGTTTTTT.

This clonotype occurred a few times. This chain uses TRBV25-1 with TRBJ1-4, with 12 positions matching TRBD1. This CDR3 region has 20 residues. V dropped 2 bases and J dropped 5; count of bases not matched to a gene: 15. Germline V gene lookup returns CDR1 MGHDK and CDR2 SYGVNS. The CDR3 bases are TGTGCCAGCAGTGAACTTTCGGGACAGGGGGCCATAAGGTCAAATGAAAAACTGTTTTTT. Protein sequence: CASSELSGQGAIRSNEKLFF.

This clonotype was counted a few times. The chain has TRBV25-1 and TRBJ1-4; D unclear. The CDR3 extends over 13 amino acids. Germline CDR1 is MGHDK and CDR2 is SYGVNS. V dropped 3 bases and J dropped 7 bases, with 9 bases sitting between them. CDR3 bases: TGTGCCAGCAGTGACGGACGCTTTGAAAAACTGTTTTTT. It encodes CASSDGRFEKLFF.

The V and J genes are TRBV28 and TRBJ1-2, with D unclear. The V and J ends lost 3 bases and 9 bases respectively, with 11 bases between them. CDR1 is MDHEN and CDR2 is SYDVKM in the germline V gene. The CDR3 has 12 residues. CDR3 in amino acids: CASSFAFASYTF. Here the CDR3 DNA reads TGTGCCAGCAGTTTCGCCTTTGCCAGCTACACCTTC.

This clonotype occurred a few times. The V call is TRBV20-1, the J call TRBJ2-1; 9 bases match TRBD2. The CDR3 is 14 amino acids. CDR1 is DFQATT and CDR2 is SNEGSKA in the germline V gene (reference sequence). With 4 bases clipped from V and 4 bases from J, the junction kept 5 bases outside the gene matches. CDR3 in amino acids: CSATRLAEYNEQFF. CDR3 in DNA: TGCAGTGCTACTCGACTAGCGGAATACAATGAGCAGTTCTTC.

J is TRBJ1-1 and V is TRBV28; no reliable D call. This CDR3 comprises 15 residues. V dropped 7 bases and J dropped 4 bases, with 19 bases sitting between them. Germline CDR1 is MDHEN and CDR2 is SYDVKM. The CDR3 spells CASIPGRALTTEAFF. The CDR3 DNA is TGTGCCAGCATCCCCGGCCGGGCCCTGACCACTGAAGCTTTCTTT.

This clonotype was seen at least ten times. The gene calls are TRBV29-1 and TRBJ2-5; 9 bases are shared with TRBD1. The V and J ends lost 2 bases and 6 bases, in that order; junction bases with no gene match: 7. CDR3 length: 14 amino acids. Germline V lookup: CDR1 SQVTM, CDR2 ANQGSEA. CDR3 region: CSVETGGKGKTQYF. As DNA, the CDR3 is TGCAGCGTTGAAACAGGGGGCAAGGGAAAGACCCAGTACTTC.

CDR3 coding DNA: TGTGCCAGCAGTTATTACGACAGGGACTATGGCTACACCTTC. This gives the protein CASSYYDRDYGYTF. This rearrangement joins TRBV6-5 to TRBJ1-2, with 7 nucleotides matching TRBD1. V was pared by 3 bases and J by 3 bases, with 4 bases of the junction left unmatched. This CDR3 contains 14 residues. Germline CDR1 and CDR2: MNHEY and SVGAGI.

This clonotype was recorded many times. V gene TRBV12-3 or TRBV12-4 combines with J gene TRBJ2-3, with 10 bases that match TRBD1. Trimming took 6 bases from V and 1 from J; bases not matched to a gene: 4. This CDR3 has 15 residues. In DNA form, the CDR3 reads TGTGCCAGCAGCCACGGACAGGGGGGCACAGATACGCAGTATTTT. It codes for CASSHGQGGTDTQYF.

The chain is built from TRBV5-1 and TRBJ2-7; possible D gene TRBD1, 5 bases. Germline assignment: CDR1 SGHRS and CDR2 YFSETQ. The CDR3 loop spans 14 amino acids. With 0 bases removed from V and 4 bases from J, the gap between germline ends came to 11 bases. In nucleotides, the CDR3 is TGCGCCAGCAGCTTGGAAGGACACGTTTACGAGCAGTACTTC. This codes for CASSLEGHVYEQYF.

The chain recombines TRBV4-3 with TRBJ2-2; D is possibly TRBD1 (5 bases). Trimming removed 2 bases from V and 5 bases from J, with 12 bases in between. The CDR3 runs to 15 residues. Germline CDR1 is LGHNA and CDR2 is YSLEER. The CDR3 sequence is CASSQRTYLTGELFF. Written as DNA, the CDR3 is TGCGCCAGCAGCCAACGGACATACTTGACCGGGGAGCTGTTTTTT.